The clone carrying this T cell receptor beta chain appeared once. This specimen belongs to a study of blood T cell repertoires in COVID-19. Sequenced by immunoSEQ multiplex PCR; TCRdb stores in-frame clones only, minus some. This repertoire shows roughly 32,000 clones, 85% to 95% found once; its top ten account for approximately 0.9%. The V end lost 8 bases, the J end lost 1 base, and 21 bases lay between the germline ends. The CDR3 runs 16 residues. Per the germline V gene, CDR1 is SGHAT and CDR2 is FQNNGV. The TCR sequence derives from a male donor with active COVID-19. The sequencing sample was made of peripheral blood. The V gene is TRBV11-2, the J gene TRBJ2-7; maybe TRBD2 (6 bases). In nucleotides, the CDR3 is TGTGCCAGCGGCGACAAGGTAGGGAGGCTTTCCTACGAGCAGTACTTC. Amino acids: CASGDKVGRLSYEQYF.